The 16 T cell receptor beta chains below come from one sample, sequenced in a study of control samples from healthy donors and cancer patients. Assay: immunoSEQ multiplex PCR; the TCRdb copy retains only in-frame clones and omits some. The repertoire holds more than 110,000 clones, with roughly 92% as singletons. What was sequenced was blood. Receptors originate from a man aged 25-40 years in good health.

V gene TRBV19 combines with J gene TRBJ2-1; 7 bases map to TRBD2. The CDR3 runs to 15 residues. CDR1 and CDR2 (germline): LNHDA, SQIVND (reference sequence). Germline trimming cut 1 base from V and 2 bases from J; bases unmatched to any gene: 2. CDR3 in amino acids: CASSIASGAYNEQFF. As DNA, the CDR3 is TGTGCCAGTAGTATAGCTAGCGGCGCCTACAATGAGCAGTTCTTC.

The chain carries TRBV12-3 or TRBV12-4 and TRBJ1-1; D is unresolved. The CDR3 runs to 13 residues. With 3 bases removed from V and 1 base from J, the gap between germline ends came to 6 bases. The chain's CDR3 is CASSFRENTEAFF. For the CDR3, the DNA is TGTGCCAGCAGTTTTCGGGAGAACACTGAAGCTTTCTTT.

V usage is TRBV30 and J usage is TRBJ2-5; 10 positions match TRBD2. This CDR3 spans 15 amino acids. The ends lost 7 bases at V and 2 bases at J; junction bases unmatched: 10. Germline values: CDR1 GTSNPN, CDR2 SVGIG (reference sequence). In DNA form, the CDR3 reads TGTGCCTTCCGAATTAGCGGGAGGAGTCAAGAGACCCAGTACTTC. Translated: CAFRISGRSQETQYF.

The chain uses TRBV5-6 and TRBJ2-5; D remains unclear. This CDR3 contains 12 residues. Per germline, CDR1 SGHDT and CDR2 YYEEEE. With 1 base removed from V and 1 base from J, the gap between germline ends came to 2 bases. Here the CDR3 DNA reads TGTGCCAGCAGCTTGTCCCAAGAGACCCAGTACTTC. It translates to CASSLSQETQYF. Complete variable domain (other parts from reference TRBV5-6 and TRBJ2-5): DAGVTQSPTHLIKTRGQQVTLRCSPKSGHDTVSWYQQALGQGPQFIFQYYEEEERQRGNFPDRFSGHQFPNYSSELNVNALLLGDSALYLCASSLSQETQYFGPGTRLLVL.

This chain uses TRBV28 with TRBJ1-2; 12 positions match TRBD1. The CDR3 has 15 residues. Germline CDR1 and CDR2: MDHEN and SYDVKM. J was trimmed by 7 bases and V by 6 bases; bases with no gene match: 9. Here the CDR3 reads CASSFGGQGAFGYTF. In nucleotides, the CDR3 is TGTGCCAGCAGCTTTGGGGGACAGGGGGCGTTTGGCTACACCTTC.

In nucleotides, the CDR3 is TGTGCCAGCTCACCTGGACTGTATGGCTACACCTTC. It translates to CASSPGLYGYTF. This chain joins TRBV18 and TRBJ1-2; no clear D. V was pared by 3 bases and J by 5 bases, with 7 bases between. This CDR3 is built from 12 residues. Germline CDR1 and CDR2: KGHSH and LQKENI. Full variable domain (outside the CDR3, taken from reference TRBV18 and TRBJ1-2): NAGVMQNPRHLVRRRGQEARLRCSPMKGHSHVYWYRQLPEEGLKFMVYLQKENIIDESGMPKERFSAEFPKEGPSILRIQQVVRGDSAAYFCASSPGLYGYTFGSGTRLTVV.

The J gene is TRBJ1-1, the V gene TRBV7-2; 7 bases are shared with TRBD1. The CDR3 contains 13 residues. Looked up from germline, CDR1 is SGHTA and CDR2 is FQGNSA. Trimming at V came to 4 bases and at J to 5 bases, leaving 4 bases not matched to a gene. The CDR3 DNA is TGTGCCAGCAGCTCCGGACAGGCGACTGAAGCTTTCTTT. Amino acid sequence: CASSSGQATEAFF.

The chain links TRBV5-1 to TRBJ2-5; TRBD1 matches at 7 bases. Germline V gives CDR1 SGHRS, CDR2 YFSETQ. V lost 4 bases to trimming and J lost 4 bases; unmatched junction nucleotides: 10. This CDR3 comprises 15 residues. CDR3 nucleotides: TGCGCCAGCAGCCCGGCAGGGGGTCGGGGAGAGACCCAGTACTTC. It is translated as CASSPAGGRGETQYF.

J is TRBJ2-7 and V is TRBV6-2 or TRBV6-3; 8 positions agree with TRBD2. This CDR3 is 12 amino acids long. CDR1 is MNHEY and CDR2 is SVGEGT in the germline V gene. The V segment lost 5 bases and the J segment 4 bases; nucleotides outside the gene matches: 1. In DNA, the CDR3 is TGTGCCAGCAGTCGACTAGCGTACGAGCAGTACTTC. Its protein is CASSRLAYEQYF.

V is TRBV30 and J is TRBJ2-1; 15 nucleotides align to TRBD2. Germline loops: CDR1 GTSNPN, CDR2 SVGIG (reference sequence). J was trimmed by 7 bases and V by 0 bases; bases with no gene match: 13. CDR3 length: 19 amino acids. CDR3 residues: CAWSVIRRTSGRDPNEQFF. The CDR3 coding sequence is TGTGCCTGGAGTGTAATCCGCCGGACTAGCGGGAGGGATCCGAATGAGCAGTTCTTC.

The chain combines TRBV19 with TRBJ2-6, with D tentatively TRBD2 (6 bases). V was trimmed by 8 bases and J by 0 bases, leaving 11 bases between them. Germline-derived CDR1 and CDR2 are LNHDA and SQIVND (reference sequence). The CDR3 is 15 residues long. The CDR3 loop reads CASSGLRSGANVLTF. The CDR3 DNA is TGTGCCAGTTCGGGACTCCGCTCTGGGGCCAACGTCCTGACTTTC.

This clone was picked up one time. The chain uses TRBV4-1 and TRBJ2-3, with no clear D. The length of the CDR3 is 14 residues. Germline V gives CDR1 MGHRA, CDR2 YSYEKL. V was pared by 4 bases and J by 4 bases, with 12 bases between. This chain's CDR3 is CASSPRLESDTQYF. The CDR3 region has the DNA TGCGCCAGCAGCCCACGGCTGGAGTCAGATACGCAGTATTTT.

V gene TRBV7-2 combines with J gene TRBJ2-3; D unclear. The CDR3 sequence is 14 residues long. The V end lost 5 bases, the J end lost 3 bases, and 12 bases lay between the germline ends. In germline, CDR1 is SGHTA, CDR2 FQGNSA. CDR3 in DNA: TGTGCCAGCAGCCCCGGCTGGGTTACAGATACGCAGTATTTT. Encoded protein: CASSPGWVTDTQYF.

The chain carries TRBV25-1 and TRBJ2-7; TRBD2 matches at 8 bases. The CDR3 is made up of 15 amino acids. The germline gives CDR1 MGHDK, CDR2 SYGVNS. V shed 2 bases, J shed 2 bases, and the junction held 5 bases outside the gene matches. CDR3 residues: CASSEPGRGAYEQYF. The CDR3 nucleotides are TGTGCCAGCAGTGAACCGGGGCGGGGGGCCTACGAGCAGTACTTC.

This clone was recorded only once. CDR3: CASSSARLLAGVRGGPYNEQFF. CDR3 DNA: TGTGCCAGCAGTTCCGCCAGGCTACTAGCGGGAGTTAGGGGTGGGCCCTACAATGAGCAGTTCTTC. V usage is TRBV28 and J usage is TRBJ2-1, with 11 bases that match TRBD2. From germline, CDR1 is MDHEN and CDR2 SYDVKM. After removal of 4 bases from V and 2 bases from J, the junction contained 22 bases not matched to a gene. The CDR3 contains 22 residues. Looking up the rest from reference TRBV28 and TRBJ2-1 gives the full variable domain: DVKVTQSSRYLVKRTGEKVFLECVQDMDHENMFWYRQDPGLGLRLIYFSYDVKMKEKGDIPEGYSVSREKKERFSLILESASTNQTSMYLCASSSARLLAGVRGGPYNEQFFGPGTRLTVL.

This rearrangement joins TRBV12-3 or TRBV12-4 to TRBJ2-1; D call uncertain. V lost 7 bases, J lost 5 bases, and 6 bases lay in between. This CDR3 has 11 amino acids. CDR3 loop: CASKSHNEQFF. The CDR3, as DNA: TGTGCCAGCAAGAGCCACAATGAGCAGTTCTTC.